This T cell receptor (beta chain) was identified during a study of T cells in Graves' hyperthyroidism and ophthalmopathy. Study findings and constraints: A 13 V-J signature model discriminated ophthalmopathy versus stable hyperthyroidism.

Comment on this clonotype: Its antigen is not known.

The V end was cut by 3 bases, the J end by 4 bases, with 9 bases between. The CDR3 length is 13 residues. Germline V lookup: CDR1 LNHDA, CDR2 SQIVND (reference sequence). Clinical symptoms, serum thyroxine and TRAb, thyroid ultrasound and orbital computed tomography together formed the diagnostic basis. Amplified TCR beta CDR3 regions came from RNA transcripts. HTBI primers were the set used in a first-round RT-PCR of the TCR CDR3. TCRdb processed the multiplex PCR reads anew with MiXCR; each CDR3 protein has one entry. The sample shows about 280,000 distinct CDR3 sequences, less than 30% of them seen only once.

The receptor was derived from a middle-aged man with Graves' hyperthyroidism that later progressed to Graves' ophthalmopathy. What was sequenced was blood. V gene TRBV19 combines with J gene TRBJ1-1; the D gene is possibly TRBD1 (5 bases). The CDR3 region has the DNA TGTGCCAGTAGTATTCCGGGGACCACTGAAGCTTTCTTT. This gives the protein CASSIPGTTEAFF.